This TCR beta chain is from a study of blood T cell repertoires in COVID-19. The overall study: Acute and convalescent COVID-19 specimens originated in the United States, Italy and Spain. PBMCs, B-cell-depleted T cells, or T cells were the source of the cDNA or gDNA that made up the material.

The CDR3 is made up of 15 amino acids. The J segment lost 4 bases and the V segment lost 5 bases, leaving 9 bases of the junction unmatched. CDR1 LNHDA and CDR2 SQIVND come from the germline V gene (reference sequence). In the authors' workflow: Quantification of nucleated cells was approximated via reference gene primer amplification. Repertoires were generated with immunoSEQ multiplex PCR, while TCRdb's copy carries only in-frame clones and drops some. V and J calls and clone size follow that table, whereas D and trimming were derived from the DNA. The sample holds 250,000 to 300,000 clones, 81% seen once.

Sequenced input: peripheral blood. This chain connects TRBV19 to TRBJ2-5; TRBD1 aligns across 8 bases. This TCR was recovered from a woman aged 60 to 75 with active or convalescent COVID-19. Here the CDR3 reads CASSSYRGTGETQYF. DNA for the CDR3: TGTGCCAGTAGTTCATACCGCGGGACAGGAGAGACCCAGTACTTC. The complete variable domain, with remaining parts taken from reference TRBV19 and TRBJ2-5, reads DGGITQSPKYLFRKEGQNVTLSCEQNLNHDAMYWYRQDPGQGLRLIYYSQIVNDFQKGDIAEGYSVSREKKESFPLTVTSAQKNPTAFYLCASSSYRGTGETQYFGPGTRLLVL.